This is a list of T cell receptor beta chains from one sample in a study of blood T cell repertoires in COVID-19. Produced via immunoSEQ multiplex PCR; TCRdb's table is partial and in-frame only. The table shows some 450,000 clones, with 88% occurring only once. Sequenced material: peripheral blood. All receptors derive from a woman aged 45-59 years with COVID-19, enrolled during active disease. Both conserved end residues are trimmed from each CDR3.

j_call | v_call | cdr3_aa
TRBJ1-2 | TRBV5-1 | ASSFDRGSYGYT
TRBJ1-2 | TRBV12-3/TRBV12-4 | ASSLDRGDGYT
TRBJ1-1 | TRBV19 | ASSTRELNTEAF
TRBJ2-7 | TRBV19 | ASSGDGAYEQY
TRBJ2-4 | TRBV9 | ASSEGQAEVIQY
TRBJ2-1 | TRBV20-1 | SANRVDEQF
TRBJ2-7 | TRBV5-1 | ASSPTGTHEQY
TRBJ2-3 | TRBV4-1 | ASSLQPYRGGDTDTQY
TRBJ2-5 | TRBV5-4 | ASSVPLAGDGETQY
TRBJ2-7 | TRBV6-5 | ASSYSRGGLAAKQY
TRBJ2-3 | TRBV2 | ASSTRDRGLYTQY
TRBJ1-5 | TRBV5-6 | ASSLMGQPQH
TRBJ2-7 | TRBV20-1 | SARQGYEQY
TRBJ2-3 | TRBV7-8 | ASSFGLAGDTQY
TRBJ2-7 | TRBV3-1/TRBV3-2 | ASSQDTGTLYEQY
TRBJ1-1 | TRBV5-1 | ASSWGQGSTEAF
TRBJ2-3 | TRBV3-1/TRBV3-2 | ASSQELAGGRDTQY
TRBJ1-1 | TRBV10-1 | ASSERGLEEAF
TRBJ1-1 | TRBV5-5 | ASSTRGGGGSEAF
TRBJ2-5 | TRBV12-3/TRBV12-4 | ASSPSETQY
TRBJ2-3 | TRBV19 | ASSRTRTSTDTQY
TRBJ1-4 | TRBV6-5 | ATRRAVREEKLF
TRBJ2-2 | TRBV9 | ASSTRPSPAGELF
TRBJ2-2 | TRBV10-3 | AISESNRENTGELF
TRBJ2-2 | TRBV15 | ATAGTENTGELF
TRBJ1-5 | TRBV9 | ASSPNFGNQPQH
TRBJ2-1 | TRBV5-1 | ASSVDSYNEQF
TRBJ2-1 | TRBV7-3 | ASSSWVAGSYNEQF
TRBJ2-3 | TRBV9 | ASSNYGTDTQY
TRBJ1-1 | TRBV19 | ASTKPGQVNTEAF
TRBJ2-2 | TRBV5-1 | ASSLTSGPSRTGELF